This T cell receptor beta chain was profiled in a study of cytomegalovirus exposure and HLA in healthy donors. Study conclusions and caveats: In the roughly 120 validation repertoires, a later analysis found that first-cohort TCR clusters tended to co-occur.

Assay: immunoSEQ multiplex PCR; the TCRdb copy retains only in-frame clones and omits some. The data hold hundreds of thousands of clones, with roughly nine tenths observed a single time. The CDR3 covers 12 residues. The germline V gene has CDR1 SGHAT and CDR2 FQNNGV. Trimming shortened V by 1 base and J by 5 bases, and 5 bases separated the two germline ends. As concerns this clone: Its antigen is unidentified.

The sequence was obtained from a man between 18 and 29 years old in good health and CMV-seropositive. Sample: PBMCs. The chain joins TRBV11-2 to TRBJ2-5, with D unclear. CDR3 coding DNA: TGTGCCAGCAGCTTAGTTAGGGAGACCCAGTACTTC. This translates into CASSLVRETQYF.